The 24 T cell receptor beta chains given below trace back to one sample, sequenced in a study of T cell repertoires in cytomegalovirus infection. MiXCR, applied by TCRdb to the reads, yields one record per CDR3 protein. The data contain around 490,000 distinct CDR3 sequences, approximately 25% of them singletons. Sequenced material: PBMCs. The receptors shown here come from a human donor in good health (CMV status not recorded). Some clones in this sample may be carry-over from other donors' samples.

The J gene is TRBJ1-2, the V gene TRBV7-3; 9 bases match TRBD1. With V trimmed by 5 bases and J by 4 bases, 8 bases remained unmatched. The germline CDR1 and CDR2 sequences are SGHTA and FQGTGA. This CDR3 has 15 residues. CDR3 coding DNA: TGTGCCAGCAGCCCAGCCGGGACAGGGACCTATGGCTACACCTTC. Encoded protein: CASSPAGTGTYGYTF.

The V gene is TRBV2, the J gene TRBJ2-5; D gene ambiguous. This CDR3 has 12 residues. Germline values: CDR1 SNHLY, CDR2 FYNNEI. V lost 8 bases and J 1 base, leaving 8 bases between the germline ends. The CDR3 DNA sequence: TGTGCCAGCTACCGGGCCCAAGAGACCCAGTACTTC. This gives the protein CASYRAQETQYF.

This chain connects TRBV15 to TRBJ2-1; no reliable D call. This CDR3 spans 15 amino acids. Trimming shortened V by 1 base and J by 6 bases, and 13 bases separated the two germline ends. The germline V gene has CDR1 LNHNV and CDR2 YYDKDF (reference sequence). The CDR3 DNA is TGTGCCACCAGCAGAGTTGGCAGTGGACCCAATGAGCAGTTCTTC. Its translation is CATSRVGSGPNEQFF.

The chain has TRBV7-9 and TRBJ2-3; tentative D call: TRBD1 (5 bases). V lost 7 bases to trimming and J lost 6 bases, with 17 bases between them. The CDR3 totals 14 residues. Looked up from germline, CDR1 is SEHNR and CDR2 is FQNEAQ (reference sequence). The DNA of the CDR3 is TGTGCCAGCACACGAACCAGGGATACGGATACGCAGTATTTT. Protein product: CASTRTRDTDTQYF. The full variable domain, completed using reference TRBV7-9 and TRBJ2-3, is DTGVSQNPRHKITKRGQNVTFRCDPISEHNRLYWYRQTLGQGPEFLTYFQNEAQLEKSRLLSDRFSAERPKGSFSTLEIQRTEQGDSAMYLCASTRTRDTDTQYFGPGTRLTVL.

This clonotype was seen only a few times. The V gene is TRBV19, the J gene TRBJ1-4; TRBD1 matches 7 bases. There are 13 residues in the CDR3. Germline CDR1 is LNHDA and CDR2 is SQIVND (reference sequence). The J segment lost 7 bases and the V segment lost 9 bases, leaving 8 bases of the junction unmatched. For the CDR3, the DNA is TGTGCCAGGCCGACAGGGATTATTGAAAAACTGTTTTTT. Translated, it gives CARPTGIIEKLFF.

This clonotype was seen a few times. The chain has TRBV6-6 and TRBJ2-2, with TRBD1 identical over 8 bases. Germline CDR1 and CDR2: MNHNY and SVGAGI (reference sequence). This CDR3 comprises 17 residues. Trimming took 6 bases from V and 1 from J; bases not matched to a gene: 10. DNA of the CDR3: TGTGCCAGCAGGGGGGGAGGACAGGGCAGGAACACCGGGGAGCTGTTTTTT. Translating it yields CASRGGGQGRNTGELFF.

The chain links TRBV27 to TRBJ2-1; 8 nucleotides match TRBD2. V trimming: 5 bases; J trimming: 7 bases; junction bases outside the gene matches: 10. Germline V lookup: CDR1 MNHEY, CDR2 SMNVEV (reference sequence). The CDR3 totals 15 residues. The CDR3 here is CASSRGLARLNEQFF. The CDR3 DNA sequence: TGTGCCAGCAGTCGCGGACTAGCCCGGTTAAATGAGCAGTTCTTC.

The V call is TRBV11-3, the J call TRBJ2-3; tentatively, D is TRBD2 (5 bases). V lost 5 bases, J lost 3 bases, and 15 bases lay in between. The V gene's germline CDR1 is SGHNT and CDR2 YENEEA. This CDR3 is 15 amino acids long. CDR3 DNA: TGTGCCAGCAGCCCTTTCCGGGGAGAAACAGATACGCAGTATTTT. Its protein product is CASSPFRGETDTQYF.

The rearrangement joins TRBV3-1 to TRBJ2-5; TRBD2 matches 10 bases. The CDR3 has 15 amino acids. After removal of 9 bases from V and 4 bases from J, the junction contained 11 bases not matched to a gene. From germline, CDR1 is LGHDT and CDR2 YNNKEL (reference sequence). The CDR3 DNA reads TGTGCCAGTACTAAAGCCGGACTAGCGGCAGAGACCCAGTACTTC. Its translation: CASTKAGLAAETQYF.

The chain links TRBV6-2 or TRBV6-3 to TRBJ2-4; unclear D gene. The CDR3 is 15 residues long. Germline CDR1 is MNHEY and CDR2 is SVGEGT. V shed 0 bases and J shed 0 bases, with 6 bases lying between them. Here the CDR3 reads CASSYSEVAKNIQYF. The CDR3, as DNA: TGTGCCAGCAGTTACTCGGAAGTAGCCAAAAACATTCAGTACTTC.

This clonotype was detected ten times or more. V usage is TRBV24-1 and J usage is TRBJ2-1; D possibly matches TRBD1 or TRBD2 (5 bases each). V lost 6 bases to trimming and J lost 4 bases, with 12 bases between them. This CDR3 is built from 14 residues. CDR1 and CDR2 (germline): KGHDR, SFDVKD. This chain's CDR3 is CATSSGTEYNEQFF. CDR3 sequence (DNA): TGTGCCACCAGTTCCGGGACGGAATACAATGAGCAGTTCTTC.

In its sample, this clonotype was seen a few times. The chain joins TRBV12-3 or TRBV12-4 to TRBJ1-2; D gene ambiguous. Trimming left V 1 base short and J 2 bases short, with 8 bases between. This CDR3 comprises 14 residues. The CDR3 sequence is CASSLDGYNYGYTF. The DNA for the CDR3 is TGTGCCAGCAGTTTAGACGGATACAACTATGGCTACACCTTC.

This clonotype was seen only a few times. The chain uses TRBV6-2 or TRBV6-3 and TRBJ2-1; D gene ambiguous. Trimming shortened V by 4 bases and J by 4 bases, and 23 bases separated the two germline ends. The CDR3 loop spans 18 amino acids. Germline V lookup: CDR1 MNHEY, CDR2 SVGEGT. The CDR3 DNA is TGTGCCAGCAGTTCTAACTACCGAATTCTTAGTAAGTACAATGAGCAGTTCTTC. As protein: CASSSNYRILSKYNEQFF.

Comment on this clonotype: A much more abundant neighbour one base away suggests this may be a read error. V is TRBV7-2 and J is TRBJ1-5, with D hard to call. Per the germline V gene, CDR1 is SGHTA and CDR2 is FQGNSA. Deletions cut 3 bases from V and 6 bases from J, with 9 bases between. This CDR3 spans 13 amino acids. In nucleotides, the CDR3 is TGTGCCAGCAGCTTGAGGGAGTTTCAGCCCCAGCATTTT. It specifies CASSLREFQPQHF.

This clonotype appeared a few times. This sequence joins TRBV9 and TRBJ2-3, with 9 bases fitting TRBD2. CDR3 length equals 15 residues. J gave up 2 bases and V 4 bases, and 5 bases lay outside the gene matches. Germline V gene data show CDR1 as SGDLS and CDR2 as YYNGEE. The CDR3 protein is CASSLIAGATDTQYF. Written as DNA, the CDR3 is TGTGCCAGCAGCCTAATAGCGGGGGCCACAGATACGCAGTATTTT.

The genes are TRBV28 and TRBJ1-6; TRBD1 is a possible D gene (5 bases). The CDR3 spans 15 residues. With 1 base removed from V and 10 bases from J, the gap between germline ends came to 14 bases. Germline assignment: CDR1 MDHEN and CDR2 SYDVKM. DNA of the CDR3: TGTGCCAGCAGTTTATTTAGGGGTGCGGGATCACCCCTCCACTTT. It translates to CASSLFRGAGSPLHF.

The chain uses TRBV6-2 or TRBV6-3 and TRBJ1-5, with D possibly being TRBD1 (5 bases). The CDR3 runs 13 residues. Germline V gives CDR1 MNHEY, CDR2 SVGEGT. V gave up 6 bases and J gave up 8 bases, with 14 bases separating them. Written as DNA, the CDR3 is TGTGCCAGCAGGGCCCCAGGGATTGAGCCCCAGCATTTT. It translates to CASRAPGIEPQHF.

J is TRBJ2-3 and V is TRBV20-1, with 15 bases fitting TRBD2. In germline, CDR1 is DFQATT, CDR2 SNEGSKA (reference sequence). V lost 3 bases to trimming and J lost 5 bases; unmatched junction nucleotides: 3. This CDR3 comprises 15 residues. The CDR3 DNA follows: TGCAGTGCTAGCGCGGGACTAGCGGGAGGAGATACGCAGTATTTT. Protein: CSASAGLAGGDTQYF.

The table lists this clonotype with a few counts. This chain links TRBV7-8 with TRBJ2-1; D tentatively fits TRBD1 or TRBD2 (6 bases each). Germline lookup yields CDR1 SGHVS and CDR2 FQNEAQ. This CDR3 has 16 amino acids. V was trimmed by 6 bases and J by 5 bases, leaving 20 bases between them. This chain's CDR3 is CASSLRGLAGHNEQFF. The CDR3 DNA is TGTGCCAGCAGTTTAAGGGGGTTGGCGGGACACAATGAGCAGTTCTTC. Full variable domain (remainder filled in from reference TRBV7-8 and TRBJ2-1): GAGVSQSPRYKVAKRGQDVALRCDPISGHVSLFWYQQALGQGPEFLTYFQNEAQLDKSGLPSDRFFAERPEGSVSTLKIQRTQQEDSAVYLCASSLRGLAGHNEQFFGPGTRLTVL.

This chain connects TRBV5-4 to TRBJ2-1, with TRBD1 identical over 12 bases. Germline V gene lookup returns CDR1 SGHNT and CDR2 YYREEE (reference sequence). The CDR3 totals 17 residues. V was pared by 4 bases and J by 9 bases, with 14 bases of the junction left unmatched. The chain's CDR3 is CASSVGSGQGAQGEQFF. Written as DNA, the CDR3 is TGTGCCAGCAGCGTGGGGTCGGGACAGGGGGCTCAAGGTGAGCAGTTCTTC.

This clonotype occurred many times. The chain joins TRBV7-2 to TRBJ1-6; 7 bases line up with TRBD1. CDR3 size: 15 residues. Germline trimming cut 4 bases from V and 3 bases from J; bases unmatched to any gene: 3. Germline CDR1 and CDR2: SGHTA and FQGNSA. DNA for the CDR3: TGTGCCAGCAGCTCCGGGGACAGCTATAATTCACCCCTCCACTTT. Its protein is CASSSGDSYNSPLHF.

This sequence joins TRBV15 and TRBJ2-3; no clear D gene. The CDR3 loop spans 12 amino acids. Trimming left V 3 bases short and J 2 bases short, with 3 bases between. Germline V lookup: CDR1 LNHNV, CDR2 YYDKDF (reference sequence). The CDR3 nucleotides read TGTGCCACCAGCAGGCACACAGATACGCAGTATTTT. Translating gives CATSRHTDTQYF.

The chain recombines TRBV27 with TRBJ2-1, with D maybe TRBD1 (6 bases). The germline gives CDR1 MNHEY, CDR2 SMNVEV (reference sequence). With 6 bases removed from V and 6 bases from J, the gap between germline ends came to 24 bases. The CDR3 extends over 17 amino acids. The CDR3 region has the DNA TGTGCCAGCAGACCCCAACCCCATCAGGGGCGGGCCAATGAGCAGTTCTTC. As protein: CASRPQPHQGRANEQFF.

The rearrangement links TRBV6-6 to TRBJ2-3; possible D gene TRBD2, 5 bases. Germline V CDR1 and CDR2: MNHNY, SVGAGI (reference sequence). The germline V and J ends were trimmed by 0 bases and 9 bases, with 10 bases remaining between them. This CDR3 contains 13 residues. The CDR3 reads CASSYSRERTQYF. DNA of the CDR3: TGTGCCAGCAGTTACTCGAGGGAACGCACGCAGTATTTT.